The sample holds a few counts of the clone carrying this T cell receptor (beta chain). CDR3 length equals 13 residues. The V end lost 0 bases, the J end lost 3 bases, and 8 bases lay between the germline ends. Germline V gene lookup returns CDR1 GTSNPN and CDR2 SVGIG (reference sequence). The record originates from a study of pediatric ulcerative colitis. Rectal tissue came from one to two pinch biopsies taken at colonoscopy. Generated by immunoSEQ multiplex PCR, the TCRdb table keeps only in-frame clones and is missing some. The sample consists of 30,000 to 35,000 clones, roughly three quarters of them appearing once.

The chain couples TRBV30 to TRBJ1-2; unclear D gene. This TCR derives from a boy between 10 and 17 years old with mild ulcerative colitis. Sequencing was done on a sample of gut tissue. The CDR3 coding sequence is TGTGCCTGGAGTGTAGCCGGCGACTATGGCTACACCTTC. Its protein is CAWSVAGDYGYTF. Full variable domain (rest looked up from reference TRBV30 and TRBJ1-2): SQTIHQWPATLVQPVGSPLSLECTVEGTSNPNLYWYRQAAGRGLQLLFYSVGIGQISSEVPQNLSASRPQDRQFILSSKKLLLSDSGFYLCAWSVAGDYGYTFGSGTRLTVV.